The clone carrying this T cell receptor (beta chain) came up many times. Its antigen is still unknown. The data originate from a study of blood T cells in healthy people across ages. Study-level findings and limits: PBMCs went unsorted, and a conclusive naive versus antigen-experienced comparison was therefore prevented.

A sample-barcoded 5' primer and a J-beta primer mix were used in a second PCR of roughly 6 to 12 cycles. TCRdb reanalysed the 5' RACE reads using MiXCR and keeps one entry per CDR3 protein. In the table there are some 700,000 distinct CDR3 sequences, 22% of which are singletons. Germline loops: CDR1 MNHEY, CDR2 SVGEGT. This CDR3 has 14 amino acids. The V end lost 4 bases, the J end lost 6 bases, and 15 bases lay between the germline ends. The sequenced sample was blood. This sequence was found in a man aged 65 to 79 in good health. The rearrangement uses TRBV6-2 or TRBV6-3 and TRBJ1-1; D is perhaps TRBD1 (5 bases). Here the CDR3 DNA reads TGTGCCAGCAGTTCGGGAAATCCGGGGGCTGAAGCTTTCTTT. Translation: CASSSGNPGAEAFF.